This T cell receptor beta chain was sequenced for a study of blood T cells in healthy people across ages. Sample-barcoded 5' priming and a J-beta primer mix drove a second PCR of roughly 6 to 12 cycles. Every cDNA was tagged by a template-switch adaptor with 12 random nucleotides. Each CDR3 protein gets one entry after TCRdb re-called the 5' RACE reads with MiXCR. The profile shows approximately 800,000 distinct CDR3 sequences, 20% to 30% of them singletons. Healthy Caucasian individuals from Russia aged about 6 to 100 were enrolled as donors. No fewer than 5.5 micrograms of total RNA were isolated from every sample. These data also formed part of another study, on T cells of mothers and their children. That study adds: Donors comprised three healthy Caucasian mothers plus their six children.

The source of this sequence is a boy between 5 and 17 years old in good health. Sequencing was done on a sample of blood.

CDR3 DNA: TGCAGTGCTGCCCCGCCGGGACTAGCGGGCAATGAGCAGTTCTTC. Encoded protein: CSAAPPGLAGNEQFF. V gene TRBV20-1 combines with J gene TRBJ2-1; the match to TRBD2 covers 12 bases. The germline gives CDR1 DFQATT, CDR2 SNEGSKA (reference sequence). This CDR3 has 15 amino acids. V trimming: 5 bases; J trimming: 6 bases; junction bases outside the gene matches: 8.